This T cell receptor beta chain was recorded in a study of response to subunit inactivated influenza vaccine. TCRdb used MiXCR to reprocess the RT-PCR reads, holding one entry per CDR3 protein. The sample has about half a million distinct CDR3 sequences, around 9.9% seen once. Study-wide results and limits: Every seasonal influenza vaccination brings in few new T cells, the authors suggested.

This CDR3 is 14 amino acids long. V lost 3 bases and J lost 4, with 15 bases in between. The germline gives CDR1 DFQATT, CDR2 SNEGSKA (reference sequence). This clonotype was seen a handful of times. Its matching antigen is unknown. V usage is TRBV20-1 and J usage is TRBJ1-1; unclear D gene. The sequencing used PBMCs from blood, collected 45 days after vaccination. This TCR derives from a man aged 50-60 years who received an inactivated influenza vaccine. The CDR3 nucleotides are TGCAGTGCTAGTCCGGGCCGTTTGATCACTGAAGCTTTCTTT. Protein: CSASPGRLITEAFF.